This T cell receptor (beta chain) is drawn from a study of early T cells in non-severe SARS-CoV-2 infection. TCRdb reprocessed the 5' RACE reads via MiXCR and lists one record per CDR3 protein. The profile shows about 29,000 distinct CDR3 sequences, more than 4.5% of them singletons. Germline V gene data show CDR1 as MNHEY and CDR2 as SVGEGT. V dropped 2 bases and J dropped 1; count of bases not matched to a gene: 10. CDR3 size: 17 residues. This clonotype has only a few counts. The specimen sequenced was whole blood. This TCR was recovered from an adult who was a healthcare worker with PCR-confirmed SARS-CoV-2 infection or an uninfected control (not recorded which). This chain connects TRBV6-2 or TRBV6-3 to TRBJ1-2, with TRBD1 matching 7 bases. CDR3 protein: CASSYNPGQMLNYGYTF. The CDR3 DNA follows: TGTGCCAGCAGTTACAACCCGGGACAGATGCTTAACTATGGCTACACCTTC.